One and the same sample provided the 30 T cell receptor beta chains below, sequenced in a study of sequential checkpoint blockade in melanoma. Documented treatment: randomized to nivolumab then ipilimumab (arm A) or the reverse (arm B). Libraries were prepared by immunoSEQ multiplex PCR; TCRdb keeps only in-frame clonotypes and omits some of them. The table lists 35,000 to 45,000 clones, roughly 90% of them singletons. The sequences come from CD8+ T cells sorted from blood (inferred from file names), collected from a patient given nivolumab and ipilimumab in sequence. The receptors come from a human donor with melanoma.

This chain uses TRBV28 with TRBJ2-1; 7 bases agree with TRBD1. Trimming removed 4 bases from V and 3 bases from J; junction bases left unmatched: 6. The CDR3 loop spans 15 amino acids. Germline V CDR1 and CDR2: MDHEN, SYDVKM. The CDR3 nucleotides are TGTGCCAGCAGTTCACCAGGGGGTCTCTACAATGAGCAGTTCTTC. Its protein product is CASSSPGGLYNEQFF.

The chain uses TRBV30 and TRBJ1-5; the match to TRBD1 covers 12 bases. The germline gives CDR1 GTSNPN, CDR2 SVGIG (reference sequence). The CDR3 consists of 17 residues. Trimming at V came to 3 bases and at J to 3 bases, leaving 9 bases not matched to a gene. The CDR3 reads CAWSTPGQGAINQPQHF. The CDR3 coding sequence is TGTGCCTGGAGCACTCCGGGACAGGGGGCGATCAATCAGCCCCAGCATTTT. The entire variable domain, with the rest obtained from reference TRBV30 and TRBJ1-5, is as follows: SQTIHQWPATLVQPVGSPLSLECTVEGTSNPNLYWYRQAAGRGLQLLFYSVGIGQISSEVPQNLSASRPQDRQFILSSKKLLLSDSGFYLCAWSTPGQGAINQPQHFGDGTRLSIL.

The gene calls are TRBV7-3 and TRBJ1-2; no clear D gene. The V end was cut by 2 bases, the J end by 3 bases, with 13 bases between. In germline, CDR1 is SGHTA, CDR2 FQGTGA. This CDR3 has 15 residues. The CDR3 spells CASSLGSSGDYGYTF. The CDR3 DNA follows: TGTGCCAGCAGCTTAGGGTCTAGCGGGGACTATGGCTACACCTTC.

This chain joins TRBV7-6 and TRBJ2-5, with a weak D call TRBD2 (5 bases). The CDR3 has 13 amino acids. The V and J ends lost 5 bases and 3 bases respectively, with 10 bases between them. Germline CDR1 is SGHVS and CDR2 is FNYEAQ. This chain's CDR3 is CASSPGVEETQYF. CDR3 bases: TGTGCCAGCAGCCCCGGGGTCGAAGAGACCCAGTACTTC.

This sequence joins TRBV10-1 and TRBJ1-1, with 8 positions matching TRBD1. Per the germline V gene, CDR1 is WNHNN and CDR2 is SYGVQD (reference sequence). The V segment lost 0 bases and the J segment 3 bases; nucleotides outside the gene matches: 3. The CDR3 sequence is 15 residues long. CDR3 region: CASSESATGDTEAFF. DNA for the CDR3: TGCGCCAGCAGTGAGTCGGCGACAGGGGACACTGAAGCTTTCTTT.

The genes are TRBV13 and TRBJ2-1; D is undetermined. CDR3 length: 15 amino acids. Germline V lookup: CDR1 PRHDT, CDR2 FYEKMQ (reference sequence). V was shortened by 0 bases and J by 9 bases, with 15 bases between the two germline ends. In DNA, the CDR3 is TGTGCCAGCAGCTTAGGATCGCAGACACGCATTGAGCAGTTCTTC. Its protein product is CASSLGSQTRIEQFF.

This chain joins TRBV11-2 and TRBJ1-1; the match to TRBD1 covers 11 bases. This CDR3 is 15 amino acids long. Germline CDR1 and CDR2: SGHAT and FQNNGV. The V gene end was trimmed by 9 bases and the J gene end by 4 bases; junction bases not matched to a gene: 10. DNA of the CDR3: TGTGCCAGTATTGGATGGACAGGGGGCTTCACTGAAGCTTTCTTT. It codes for CASIGWTGGFTEAFF.

V gene TRBV7-6 combines with J gene TRBJ2-7; no definite D call. This CDR3 comprises 15 residues. The germline V and J ends were trimmed by 1 base and 2 bases, with 12 bases remaining between them. CDR1 is SGHVS and CDR2 is FNYEAQ in the germline V gene. CDR3 amino acids: CASSLGPGWAYEQYF. The DNA for the CDR3 is TGTGCCAGCAGCTTAGGTCCAGGATGGGCCTACGAGCAGTACTTC.

The chain combines TRBV4-2 with TRBJ2-1; weak D call: TRBD2 (6 bases). V gave up 2 bases and J gave up 4 bases, with 12 bases separating them. The CDR3 contains 15 residues. The germline gives CDR1 LGHNA, CDR2 YNFKEQ. The CDR3 DNA reads TGTGCCAGCAGCCAACAATTAGCGGAGTACAATGAGCAGTTCTTC. This translates into CASSQQLAEYNEQFF.

The DNA of the CDR3 is TGTGCCAGCAGTTTAACAGAGAACACTGAAGCTTTCTTT. It codes for CASSLTENTEAFF. The chain links TRBV27 to TRBJ1-1; no reliable D call. This CDR3 has 13 residues. From germline, CDR1 is MNHEY and CDR2 SMNVEV (reference sequence). V lost 2 bases and J lost 1, with 5 bases in between.

The gene calls are TRBV19 and TRBJ2-7, with TRBD1 matching 9 bases. Germline V lookup: CDR1 LNHDA, CDR2 SQIVND (reference sequence). V was pared by 3 bases and J by 2 bases, with 5 bases of the junction left unmatched. This CDR3 contains 15 residues. The CDR3, as DNA: TGTGCCAGTAGTATGGGGACAGGGAGTCCCTACGAGCAGTACGTC. Translated: CASSMGTGSPYEQYV.

The count of this clone is one. The gene calls are TRBV27 and TRBJ2-2, with 13 nucleotides matching TRBD2. This CDR3 is built from 17 residues. With 3 bases clipped from V and 7 bases from J, the junction kept 8 bases outside the gene matches. The germline CDR1 and CDR2 sequences are MNHEY and SMNVEV (reference sequence). CDR3 DNA sequence: TGTGCCAGCAGTTTGGGACTAGCGGGAATCGTCGTCGGGGAGCTGTTTTTT. Translated: CASSLGLAGIVVGELFF.

The chain has TRBV7-3 and TRBJ1-1; D gene unclear. The V end lost 0 bases, the J end lost 0 bases, and 8 bases lay between the germline ends. The germline CDR1 and CDR2 sequences are SGHTA and FQGTGA. The CDR3 totals 15 residues. This CDR3 is CASSLTPRMNTEAFF. The CDR3, as DNA: TGTGCCAGCAGCTTAACCCCCAGAATGAACACTGAAGCTTTCTTT.

J is TRBJ2-7 and V is TRBV6-6; D perhaps matches TRBD1 (6 bases). The CDR3 spans 14 residues. Deletions cut 2 bases from V and 4 bases from J, with 12 bases between. CDR1 is MNHNY and CDR2 is SVGAGI in the germline V gene (reference sequence). CDR3 protein: CASSYTGQFYEQYF. CDR3 sequence (DNA): TGTGCCAGCAGTTACACAGGACAGTTTTACGAGCAGTACTTC.

The chain recombines TRBV30 with TRBJ2-1, with no clear D. Per the germline V gene, CDR1 is GTSNPN and CDR2 is SVGIG (reference sequence). Trimming took off 6 bases at V and 1 base at J, with 13 bases between the two ends. CDR3 length: 14 amino acids. CDR3 amino acids: CACWFGESYNEQFF. The CDR3 DNA is TGTGCCTGCTGGTTCGGAGAGTCCTACAATGAGCAGTTCTTC. Full variable domain (outside the CDR3, taken from reference TRBV30 and TRBJ2-1): SQTIHQWPATLVQPVGSPLSLECTVEGTSNPNLYWYRQAAGRGLQLLFYSVGIGQISSEVPQNLSASRPQDRQFILSSKKLLLSDSGFYLCACWFGESYNEQFFGPGTRLTVL.

The chain links TRBV19 to TRBJ1-2, with D perhaps TRBD1 (6 bases). Germline V lookup: CDR1 LNHDA, CDR2 SQIVND (reference sequence). This CDR3 region has 12 residues. Trimming cost V 6 bases and J 6 bases, with 11 bases left between them. The CDR3 sequence: CASSDRIDGYTF. The CDR3 DNA sequence: TGTGCCAGTAGCGACAGGATAGATGGCTACACCTTC.

The chain recombines TRBV27 with TRBJ2-2, with D possibly being TRBD1 (6 bases). CDR1 MNHEY and CDR2 SMNVEV come from the germline V gene (reference sequence). The CDR3 is 13 residues long. Trimming stripped 5 bases from V and 6 bases from J, with 10 bases between. Here the CDR3 reads CASSHRVSGELFF. The CDR3 coding sequence is TGTGCCAGCAGTCACAGGGTTTCCGGGGAGCTGTTTTTT.

The CDR3 protein is CASSHSVRDSGMNTEAFF. CDR3 nucleotides: TGCGCCAGCAGCCATTCTGTTCGGGATAGTGGGATGAACACTGAAGCTTTCTTT. The J gene is TRBJ1-1, the V gene TRBV5-1; D remains ambiguous. The CDR3 has 18 residues. V was cut by 4 bases and J by 0 bases, with 22 bases left in between. Germline V CDR1 and CDR2: SGHRS, YFSETQ.

This chain joins TRBV4-3 and TRBJ1-1, with 7 bases lining up with TRBD1. The germline V gene encodes CDR1 LGHNA and CDR2 YSLEER. CDR3 size: 22 residues. After removal of 2 bases from V and 4 bases from J, the junction contained 28 bases not matched to a gene. The CDR3, as DNA: TGCGCCAGCAGCCAATATGACGAGACTTTTGACAGGGTCCTCCCTAGGTCCACTGAAGCTTTCTTT. Translated: CASSQYDETFDRVLPRSTEAFF.

J is TRBJ2-7 and V is TRBV5-4; 9 bases line up with TRBD2. This CDR3 contains 15 residues. From germline, CDR1 is SGHNT and CDR2 YYREEE (reference sequence). V was pared by 0 bases and J by 1 base, with 2 bases of the junction left unmatched. CDR3 bases: TGTGCCAGCAGCTTGGGACTAGCGGCTTCCTACGAGCAGTACTTC. The encoded protein is CASSLGLAASYEQYF.

Only one count was recorded for this clone. The gene calls are TRBV5-6 and TRBJ2-5; 12 bases are a match to TRBD2. Trimming at V came to 4 bases and at J to 2 bases, leaving 3 bases not matched to a gene. Germline assignment: CDR1 SGHDT and CDR2 YYEEEE. The CDR3 runs 15 residues. The DNA for the CDR3 is TGTGCCAGCAGCGAGGGGACTAGCGGGCAAGAGACCCAGTACTTC. Amino acid sequence: CASSEGTSGQETQYF.

The chain uses TRBV30 and TRBJ1-4; no firm D call. The CDR3 contains 13 residues. The germline V gene encodes CDR1 GTSNPN and CDR2 SVGIG (reference sequence). V lost 2 bases, J lost 4 bases, and 8 bases lay in between. CDR3 nucleotides: TGTGCCTGGAGTTCGGGATTTAATGAAAAACTGTTTTTT. Translated: CAWSSGFNEKLFF.

This chain joins TRBV9 and TRBJ2-3; D is possibly TRBD1 (7 bases). This CDR3 comprises 16 residues. Germline CDR1 and CDR2: SGDLS and YYNGEE. With 4 bases removed from V and 2 bases from J, the gap between germline ends came to 17 bases. DNA of the CDR3: TGTGCCAGCAGCCTAAGACAGGGCGGGATCACAGATACGCAGTATTTT. Amino acids: CASSLRQGGITDTQYF.

The chain carries TRBV19 and TRBJ1-5, with D possibly being TRBD1 (5 bases). With 5 bases removed from V and 7 bases from J, the gap between germline ends came to 9 bases. The CDR3 contains 12 residues. Germline V CDR1 and CDR2: LNHDA, SQIVND (reference sequence). CDR3 bases: TGTGCCAGTAGTCAGGGTACCCAGCCCCAGCATTTT. Translation: CASSQGTQPQHF.

CDR3 sequence reads: CASSLTSGIADTQYF. The CDR3 DNA sequence: TGTGCCAGCAGTTTAACTAGCGGGATCGCAGATACGCAGTATTTT. The gene calls are TRBV27 and TRBJ2-3; 10 bases line up with TRBD2. The junction had 3 bases not matched to a gene; V was cut back by 2 bases and J by 4 bases. Germline CDR1 and CDR2: MNHEY and SMNVEV (reference sequence). The CDR3 is 15 residues long.

V and J are TRBV7-9 and TRBJ2-1; TRBD1 matches 8 bases. After removal of 0 bases from V and 3 bases from J, the junction contained 1 base not matched to a gene. This CDR3 is built from 15 residues. Germline V gives CDR1 SEHNR, CDR2 FQNEAQ (reference sequence). As DNA, the CDR3 is TGTGCCAGCAGCTTAGCACAGGGGGTCTACAATGAGCAGTTCTTC. As protein: CASSLAQGVYNEQFF.

The chain uses TRBV28 and TRBJ1-3; tentatively, D is TRBD1 (6 bases). This CDR3 contains 15 residues. From germline, CDR1 is MDHEN and CDR2 SYDVKM. The V end lost 5 bases, the J end lost 3 bases, and 14 bases lay between the germline ends. CDR3 DNA: TGTGCCAGCAGTCCCCAGGGGACGGTTGGAAACACCATATATTTT. It codes for CASSPQGTVGNTIYF.

This clone was seen a single time. This chain uses TRBV14 with TRBJ2-1; 8 bases match TRBD2. CDR3 length: 17 residues. J gave up 3 bases and V 3 bases, and 10 bases lay outside the gene matches. Germline CDR1 is SGHDN and CDR2 is FVKESK. The chain's CDR3 is CASSQVTGTRFYNEQFF. For the CDR3, the DNA is TGTGCCAGCAGCCAGGTAACCGGGACTAGGTTCTACAATGAGCAGTTCTTC.

The chain recombines TRBV19 with TRBJ2-7; D is perhaps TRBD2 (5 bases). V gave up 6 bases and J gave up 3 bases, with 15 bases separating them. The CDR3 runs to 14 residues. Germline V gives CDR1 LNHDA, CDR2 SQIVND (reference sequence). The CDR3, as DNA: TGTGCCAGTAGCCTGACTTGGGAGAACTACGAGCAGTACTTC. It codes for CASSLTWENYEQYF.

The sample holds a few counts of this clone. The chain employs TRBV10-3 and TRBJ2-1, with D perhaps TRBD1 (5 bases). Trimming pared 3 bases from V and 0 bases from J, leaving 9 bases between. The CDR3 is made up of 15 amino acids. Germline loops: CDR1 ENHRY, CDR2 SYGVKD. The CDR3: CAISDPDSSYNEQFF. The CDR3 nucleotides are TGTGCCATCAGTGACCCCGACAGCTCCTACAATGAGCAGTTCTTC.